The rows below give T cell receptor beta chains drawn from one sample of a study of vaccination and CD4 T cells after COVID-19. TCRdb ran MiXCR on the PCR reads and lists one entry per CDR3 protein. There are around 5,000 distinct CDR3 sequences in the sample; 35% to 50% occur only once, and more than 9% lies in the top ten. Antigens of these TCRs are unknown. Specimen: CD4+ T cells from blood, cultured in vitro. These receptors originate from a human donor who had recovered from COVID-19. The CDR3 runs from the conserved cysteine through the conserved F or W. A D gene is named only where the DNA matches it firmly. Clone sizes are given selectively: once, few, many, or a class where the clone is expanded.

CDR3aa: CASSLGQLYEQYF
d_gene: NA
v_gene: TRBV5-1
abundance: NA
j_gene: TRBJ2-7

CDR3aa: CSARDPSEVGYTF
d_gene: NA
v_gene: TRBV20-1
abundance: few
j_gene: TRBJ1-2

CDR3aa: CSASIRMETQYF
d_gene: NA
v_gene: TRBV20-1
abundance: large
j_gene: TRBJ2-5

CDR3aa: CASSPGGLAYEQYF
d_gene: NA
v_gene: TRBV7-2
abundance: NA
j_gene: TRBJ2-7

CDR3aa: CASSSQGQLNTEAFF
d_gene: NA
v_gene: TRBV5-4
abundance: NA
j_gene: TRBJ1-1

CDR3aa: CSVDRGSTEAFF
d_gene: TRBD1
v_gene: TRBV29-1
abundance: NA
j_gene: TRBJ1-1

CDR3aa: CSASYTWGADTQYF
d_gene: NA
v_gene: TRBV20-1
abundance: NA
j_gene: TRBJ2-3

CDR3aa: CATSRDPQPPRDGYTF
d_gene: NA
v_gene: TRBV15
abundance: few
j_gene: TRBJ1-2

CDR3aa: CSARDPGGTNYGYTF
d_gene: NA
v_gene: TRBV20-1
abundance: NA
j_gene: TRBJ1-2

CDR3aa: CASSTQAGTEAFF
d_gene: NA
v_gene: TRBV7-3
abundance: few
j_gene: TRBJ1-1

CDR3aa: CSARYGNEQFF
d_gene: NA
v_gene: TRBV20-1
abundance: NA
j_gene: TRBJ2-1

CDR3aa: CSASSQVYEQYF
d_gene: NA
v_gene: TRBV20-1
abundance: NA
j_gene: TRBJ2-7

CDR3aa: CASSLDYEQYF
d_gene: NA
v_gene: TRBV28
abundance: few
j_gene: TRBJ2-7

CDR3aa: CASSLEAETQYF
d_gene: NA
v_gene: TRBV7-6
abundance: NA
j_gene: TRBJ2-5

CDR3aa: CSASRRTSGLYEQYF
d_gene: TRBD2
v_gene: TRBV20-1
abundance: NA
j_gene: TRBJ2-7

CDR3aa: CASSSGRVGTEAFF
d_gene: NA
v_gene: TRBV7-8
abundance: NA
j_gene: TRBJ1-1

CDR3aa: CASSVRGFGYTF
d_gene: NA
v_gene: TRBV7-2
abundance: NA
j_gene: TRBJ1-2

CDR3aa: CASSPWETQYF
d_gene: NA
v_gene: TRBV7-9
abundance: large
j_gene: TRBJ2-5

CDR3aa: CASSEDYGYTF
d_gene: NA
v_gene: TRBV6-1
abundance: large
j_gene: TRBJ1-2

CDR3aa: CASLQGSPYEQYF
d_gene: NA
v_gene: TRBV6-2/TRBV6-3
abundance: NA
j_gene: TRBJ2-7

CDR3aa: CASSAAHVLYGYTF
d_gene: NA
v_gene: TRBV25-1
abundance: NA
j_gene: TRBJ1-2

CDR3aa: CAIRGGGGSYEQYF
d_gene: TRBD2
v_gene: TRBV10-3
abundance: few
j_gene: TRBJ2-7

CDR3aa: CASSLDRETQYF
d_gene: NA
v_gene: TRBV11-3
abundance: NA
j_gene: TRBJ2-5

CDR3aa: CATRIDRQIDGYTF
d_gene: NA
v_gene: TRBV15
abundance: NA
j_gene: TRBJ1-2

CDR3aa: CSVSNRANEQFF
d_gene: NA
v_gene: TRBV20-1
abundance: NA
j_gene: TRBJ2-1

CDR3aa: CARSSDRVDEQFF
d_gene: TRBD1
v_gene: TRBV5-3
abundance: NA
j_gene: TRBJ2-1

CDR3aa: CSARPPAGTYEQYF
d_gene: NA
v_gene: TRBV20-1
abundance: few
j_gene: TRBJ2-7

CDR3aa: CASSPRYGDGYTF
d_gene: NA
v_gene: TRBV27
abundance: NA
j_gene: TRBJ1-2

CDR3aa: CASSLRYEQYF
d_gene: NA
v_gene: TRBV7-9
abundance: medium-sized
j_gene: TRBJ2-7